This T cell receptor (beta chain) was obtained from a study of response to subunit inactivated influenza vaccine. Germline V gives CDR1 DFQATT, CDR2 SNEGSKA (reference sequence). This CDR3 comprises 14 residues. V was shortened by 4 bases and J by 1 base, with 13 bases between the two germline ends. TCRdb itself ran the RT-PCR reads through MiXCR, one entry per CDR3 protein. The data contain 710,000 or so distinct CDR3 sequences, 15% to 17% of them singletons. The gene calls are TRBV20-1 and TRBJ2-5, with D unresolved. This specimen consisted of PBMCs from blood, obtained 11 to 12 days after vaccination. This sequence originates from a man aged 45-65 years who received an inactivated influenza vaccine. The chain's CDR3 is CSATRWYIQETQYF. CDR3 bases: TGCAGTGCTACACGCTGGTACATCCAAGAGACCCAGTACTTC.